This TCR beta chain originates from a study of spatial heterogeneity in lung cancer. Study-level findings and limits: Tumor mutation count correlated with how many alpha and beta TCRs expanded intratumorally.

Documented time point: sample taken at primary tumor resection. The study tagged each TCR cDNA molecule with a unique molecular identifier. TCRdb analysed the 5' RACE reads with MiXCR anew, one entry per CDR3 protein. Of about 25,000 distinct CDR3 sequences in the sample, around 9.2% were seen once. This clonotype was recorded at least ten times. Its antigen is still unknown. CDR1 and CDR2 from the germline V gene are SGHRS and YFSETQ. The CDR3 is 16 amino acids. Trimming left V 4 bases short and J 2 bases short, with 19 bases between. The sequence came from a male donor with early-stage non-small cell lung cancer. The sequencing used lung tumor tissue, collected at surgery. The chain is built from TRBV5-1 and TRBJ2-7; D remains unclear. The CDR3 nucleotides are TGCGCCAGCAGCGACCACACAGCTAAATTGACCTACGAGCAGTACTTC. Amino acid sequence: CASSDHTAKLTYEQYF. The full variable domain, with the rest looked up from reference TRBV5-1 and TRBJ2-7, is KAGVTQTPRYLIKTRGQQVTLSCSPISGHRSVSWYQQTPGQGLQFLFEYFSETQRNKGNFPGRFSGRQFSNSRSEMNVSTLELGDSALYLCASSDHTAKLTYEQYFGPGTRLTVT.